One sample yielded the 28 T cell receptor beta chains listed below, sequenced in a study of cytomegalovirus exposure and HLA in healthy donors. Primers for the PCR totalled 60 Vbeta and 13 Jbeta. Repertoires were generated with immunoSEQ multiplex PCR, while TCRdb's copy carries only in-frame clones and drops some. The table shows 100,000 to 150,000 clones, with around 80% occurring only once. The specimen sequenced was PBMCs. These receptors all come from a female donor in good health and CMV-seronegative.

This clone was seen just once. This chain uses TRBV28 with TRBJ1-2; possibly TRBD1 for D (5 bases). This CDR3 is built from 12 residues. Trimming took 7 bases from V and 6 from J, leaving 12 bases between them. Germline values: CDR1 MDHEN, CDR2 SYDVKM. This chain's CDR3 is CASIAGLHGYTF. CDR3 sequence (DNA): TGTGCCAGCATTGCAGGGCTACATGGCTACACCTTC.

This chain uses TRBV6-5 with TRBJ1-1; maybe TRBD1 (5 bases). The CDR3 is 14 amino acids. Germline-derived CDR1 and CDR2 are MNHEY and SVGAGI. Trimming took off 2 bases at V and 6 bases at J, with 13 bases between the two ends. The CDR3 DNA follows: TGTGCCAGCAGTTACACCGACCGGGGGGCTGAAGCTTTCTTT. Its translation: CASSYTDRGAEAFF.

The chain couples TRBV9 to TRBJ2-3; no reliable D call. The CDR3 consists of 15 residues. Trimming removed 4 bases at V and 5 bases at J, with 17 bases between. Germline V CDR1 and CDR2: SGDLS, YYNGEE. The CDR3 loop is CASSSTAMFGDTQYF. CDR3 nucleotides: TGTGCCAGCAGCTCCACCGCGATGTTCGGAGATACGCAGTATTTT.

This rearrangement joins TRBV19 to TRBJ1-6; 7 bases agree with TRBD1. The CDR3 loop spans 17 amino acids. The V segment lost 2 bases and the J segment 7 bases; nucleotides outside the gene matches: 11. Germline V CDR1 and CDR2: LNHDA, SQIVND (reference sequence). The CDR3 protein is CASSISTGEGGNSPLHF. In DNA form, the CDR3 reads TGTGCCAGTAGTATATCAACAGGGGAAGGGGGAAATTCACCCCTCCACTTT.

The gene calls are TRBV2 and TRBJ2-2, with a weak D call TRBD1 (6 bases). Germline CDR1 reads SNHLY; CDR2 reads FYNNEI. The CDR3 extends over 14 amino acids. Trimming pared 6 bases from V and 5 bases from J, leaving 13 bases between. The CDR3 here is CASSQGWGTGELFF. The CDR3 DNA is TGTGCCAGCAGCCAGGGGTGGGGAACCGGGGAGCTGTTTTTT.

The chain uses TRBV28 and TRBJ1-2; D gene uncertain. The V end lost 6 bases, the J end lost 4 bases, and 15 bases lay between the germline ends. This CDR3 has 14 residues. CDR1 and CDR2 (germline): MDHEN, SYDVKM. Written as DNA, the CDR3 is TGTGCCAGCAGAACCGGAGGGCGTGGCTATGGCTACACCTTC. It translates to CASRTGGRGYGYTF.

The rearrangement uses TRBV15 and TRBJ2-7; 9 bases line up with TRBD1. Germline CDR1 LNHNV, CDR2 YYDKDF (reference sequence). V was pared by 1 base and J by 3 bases, with 4 bases of the junction left unmatched. The length of the CDR3 is 15 residues. CDR3 in DNA: TGTGCCACCAGCAGAGGGGGGACAGGGAGCTACGAGCAGTACTTC. Residues: CATSRGGTGSYEQYF.

The table lists this clone with a count of one. This chain uses TRBV6-5 with TRBJ2-5, with D possibly TRBD1 on 6 matching bases. Trimming cost V 7 bases and J 2 bases, with 14 bases left between them. The CDR3 extends over 14 amino acids. Germline CDR1 and CDR2: MNHEY and SVGAGI. The CDR3 coding sequence is TGTGCCAGCACCCTAACGACAGGACAAGAGACCCAGTACTTC. This codes for CASTLTTGQETQYF.

V is TRBV5-1 and J is TRBJ2-3; 7 nucleotides match TRBD2. The CDR3 is 14 residues long. The germline gives CDR1 SGHRS, CDR2 YFSETQ. Trimming cost V 0 bases and J 7 bases; bases outside gene matches: 5. The CDR3 DNA follows: TGCGCCAGCAGCTTGGGGGCGGGAGAGAATACGCAGTATTTT. It codes for CASSLGAGENTQYF.

This clone has just one count. The chain links TRBV4-2 to TRBJ2-7, with TRBD2 identical over 10 bases. The CDR3 totals 16 residues. V lost 0 bases and J lost 3; bases outside the gene matches: 5. Germline CDR1 is LGHNA and CDR2 is YNFKEQ. The CDR3 loop is CASSQEGAGGDYEQYF. CDR3 sequence (DNA): TGTGCCAGCAGCCAAGAGGGAGCGGGGGGGGACTACGAGCAGTACTTC.

The CDR3 protein is CASSRGPSISYEQYF. CDR3 DNA sequence: TGTGCCAGCAGCCGTGGGCCGAGTATATCCTACGAGCAGTACTTC. The chain uses TRBV7-2 and TRBJ2-7; unclear D gene. The length of the CDR3 is 15 residues. The V and J ends lost 5 bases and 1 base respectively, with 15 bases between them. CDR1 SGHTA and CDR2 FQGNSA come from the germline V gene.

As concerns this clone: One end of the junction varies from germline; a read error may be responsible. V usage is TRBV19 and J usage is TRBJ2-7; the match to TRBD2 covers 7 bases. The CDR3 length is 13 residues. The V gene's germline CDR1 is LNHDA and CDR2 SQIVND (reference sequence). CDR3 in amino acids: CASSIKRDYEQYF. DNA for the CDR3: TGTGCCAGTAGTATTAAAAGGGACTACGAACAGTACTTC. Supplemented by reference TRBV19 and TRBJ2-7, the full variable domain reads DGGITQSPKYLFRKEGQNVTLSCEQNLNHDAMYWYRQDPGQGLRLIYYSQIVNDFQKGDIAEGYSVSREKKESFPLTVTSAQKNPTAFYLCASSIKRDYEQYFGPGTRLTVT.

The chain recombines TRBV30 with TRBJ1-1; 8 bases are a match to TRBD1. This CDR3 contains 13 residues. V lost 8 bases, J lost 4 bases, and 9 bases stayed unmatched. Germline CDR1 reads GTSNPN; CDR2 reads SVGIG (reference sequence). CDR3 nucleotide sequence: TGTGCCGGACAGGGTTTGTATAGCACTGAAGCTTTCTTT. Translating gives CAGQGLYSTEAFF.

V is TRBV9 and J is TRBJ2-7, with a possible D match to TRBD2 (9 bases). Between the trimmed V and J ends, which lost 4 bases and 6 bases, there was a span of 26 bases. Germline assignment: CDR1 SGDLS and CDR2 YYNGEE. The CDR3 contains 17 residues. For the CDR3, the DNA is TGTGCCAGCAGCCCAGGGGGCTGGCGGGAGGGCCGGGGCGAGCAGTACTTC. Protein: CASSPGGWREGRGEQYF. Combining the CDR3 with reference TRBV9 and TRBJ2-7 gives the whole variable domain DSGVTQTPKHLITATGQRVTLRCSPRSGDLSVYWYQQSLDQGLQFLIQYYNGEERAKGNILERFSAQQFPDLHSELNLSSLELGDSALYFCASSPGGWREGRGEQYFGPGTRLTVT.

CDR3 loop: CASREGQATYEQYF. The CDR3 bases are TGCGCCAGCAGGGAGGGCCAGGCCACCTACGAGCAGTACTTC. This rearrangement joins TRBV5-1 to TRBJ2-7; possible D gene TRBD2, 6 bases. Trimming stripped 5 bases from V and 2 bases from J, with 14 bases between. The CDR3 consists of 14 residues. Per the germline V gene, CDR1 is SGHRS and CDR2 is YFSETQ.

This chain links TRBV12-5 with TRBJ2-5, with D perhaps TRBD1 (5 bases). The CDR3 has 16 amino acids. Germline V gives CDR1 LGHNT, CDR2 FRNRAP. Deletions cut 6 bases from V and 0 bases from J, with 17 bases between. The CDR3 reads CASGLVAGRYQETQYF. The DNA for the CDR3 is TGTGCTAGTGGCCTGGTGGCAGGGCGGTACCAAGAGACCCAGTACTTC. Looking up the rest from reference TRBV12-5 and TRBJ2-5 gives the full variable domain: DARVTQTPRHKVTEMGQEVTMRCQPILGHNTVFWYRQTMMQGLELLAYFRNRAPLDDSGMPKDRFSAEMPDATLATLKIQPSEPRDSAVYFCASGLVAGRYQETQYFGPGTRLLVL.

J is TRBJ2-7 and V is TRBV23-1; 7 positions agree with TRBD1. TRBV23-1 is placed among ORFs of uncertain function. This CDR3 is built from 15 residues. J lost 4 bases, V lost 5 bases, and 11 bases had no gene match. The CDR3 nucleotides read TGCGCCAGCAGTGTGGGGACAGAGGTTGGATACGAGCAGTACTTC. It codes for CASSVGTEVGYEQYF.

This rearrangement joins TRBV9 to TRBJ2-5; 8 bases match TRBD2. Looked up from germline, CDR1 is SGDLS and CDR2 is YYNGEE. V lost 0 bases and J lost 5; bases outside the gene matches: 12. CDR3 length equals 17 residues. CDR3 amino acids: CASSVEPLADWGETQYF. In DNA, the CDR3 is TGTGCCAGCAGCGTAGAACCACTAGCGGACTGGGGGGAGACCCAGTACTTC. The entire variable domain, with the rest obtained from reference TRBV9 and TRBJ2-5, is as follows: DSGVTQTPKHLITATGQRVTLRCSPRSGDLSVYWYQQSLDQGLQFLIQYYNGEERAKGNILERFSAQQFPDLHSELNLSSLELGDSALYFCASSVEPLADWGETQYFGPGTRLLVL.

The V gene is TRBV7-3, the J gene TRBJ2-1, with TRBD2 matching 7 bases. This CDR3 comprises 15 residues. Trimming cost V 1 base and J 4 bases; bases outside gene matches: 4. CDR1 is SGHTA, CDR2 FQGTGA, per germline. CDR3 coding DNA: TGTGCCAGCAGCTTAAATGTAGCGGGTTACAATGAGCAGTTCTTC. It codes for CASSLNVAGYNEQFF.

This clone appeared a few times. The chain has TRBV6-1 and TRBJ2-3; 10 nucleotides line up with TRBD1. Trimming cost V 4 bases and J 2 bases; bases outside gene matches: 12. The CDR3 sequence is 18 residues long. CDR1 and CDR2 from the germline V gene are MNHNS and SASEGT. The CDR3 loop reads CASSARRDRGMHTDTQYF. The CDR3 DNA reads as TGTGCCAGCAGTGCAAGACGGGACAGGGGCATGCACACAGATACGCAGTATTTT.

The chain joins TRBV28 to TRBJ2-1; TRBD1 agrees at 8 bases. V lost 2 bases and J lost 14; bases outside the gene matches: 2. The germline CDR1 and CDR2 sequences are MDHEN and SYDVKM. The CDR3 is 11 amino acids. The CDR3 DNA reads TGTGCCAGCAGTTTAGGACAGGGCAAGTTCTTC. Translating gives CASSLGQGKFF.

The chain couples TRBV7-6 to TRBJ2-7; 8 bases are shared with TRBD2. The ends lost 0 bases at V and 2 bases at J; junction bases unmatched: 6. Germline CDR1 SGHVS, CDR2 FNYEAQ. This CDR3 region has 16 residues. The CDR3 loop is CASSLAASGPPYEQYF. The CDR3 DNA is TGTGCCAGCAGCTTAGCGGCTAGCGGGCCCCCCTACGAGCAGTACTTC.

This chain uses TRBV7-8 with TRBJ1-3; 9 nucleotides match TRBD1. The length of the CDR3 is 17 residues. In germline, CDR1 is SGHVS, CDR2 FQNEAQ. Losses at the gene ends were 5 bases for V and 1 base for J; bases not matched to a gene: 9. This CDR3 reads CASSRRRDRGSGNTIYF. The CDR3 DNA follows: TGTGCCAGCAGCCGACGAAGAGACAGGGGGTCTGGAAACACCATATATTTT. Variable domain in full (rest from reference TRBV7-8 and TRBJ1-3): GAGVSQSPRYKVAKRGQDVALRCDPISGHVSLFWYQQALGQGPEFLTYFQNEAQLDKSGLPSDRFFAERPEGSVSTLKIQRTQQEDSAVYLCASSRRRDRGSGNTIYFGEGSWLTVV.

The V call is TRBV19, the J call TRBJ1-1; possible D gene TRBD1, 6 bases. The germline V and J ends were trimmed by 6 bases and 1 base, with 12 bases remaining between them. Germline CDR1 LNHDA, CDR2 SQIVND (reference sequence). CDR3 length: 14 residues. CDR3 amino acids: CASSITGWNTEAFF. The DNA for the CDR3 is TGTGCCAGTAGCATCACAGGGTGGAACACTGAAGCTTTCTTT.

This clone was detected only a few times. The chain couples TRBV30 to TRBJ1-1; perhaps TRBD1 as D (6 bases). Germline values: CDR1 GTSNPN, CDR2 SVGIG (reference sequence). There are 14 residues in the CDR3. The V and J ends lost 3 bases and 2 bases respectively, with 13 bases between them. This CDR3 is CAWRQGLTNTEAFF. The CDR3 nucleotides read TGTGCCTGGAGGCAGGGGTTGACAAACACTGAAGCTTTCTTT.

The CDR3 nucleotides read TGCGCCAGCAGCTTGGCCGAGACAGGGCGTCCCTACGAGCAGTACTTC. Protein product: CASSLAETGRPYEQYF. The chain recombines TRBV5-1 with TRBJ2-7, with 7 bases identical to TRBD1. The CDR3 runs 16 residues. J gave up 2 bases and V 0 bases, and 8 bases lay outside the gene matches. Germline loops: CDR1 SGHRS, CDR2 YFSETQ.

This chain connects TRBV7-2 to TRBJ1-4, with TRBD1 matching 10 bases. The ends lost 1 base at V and 6 bases at J; junction bases unmatched: 2. Germline V lookup: CDR1 SGHTA, CDR2 FQGNSA. The CDR3 is made up of 15 amino acids. The CDR3 is CASSLVGTGDEKLFF. The CDR3 nucleotides read TGTGCCAGCAGCTTAGTGGGGACAGGGGATGAAAAACTGTTTTTT.

This chain connects TRBV5-1 to TRBJ1-1, with 8 bases identical to TRBD1. This CDR3 has 15 residues. The germline V gene encodes CDR1 SGHRS and CDR2 YFSETQ. V shed 3 bases, J shed 1 base, and the junction held 5 bases outside the gene matches. Here the CDR3 DNA reads TGCGCCAGCAGCTGGGGGACAGGATGGAACACTGAAGCTTTCTTT. The encoded protein is CASSWGTGWNTEAFF. Full variable domain (rest looked up from reference TRBV5-1 and TRBJ1-1): KAGVTQTPRYLIKTRGQQVTLSCSPISGHRSVSWYQQTPGQGLQFLFEYFSETQRNKGNFPGRFSGRQFSNSRSEMNVSTLELGDSALYLCASSWGTGWNTEAFFGQGTRLTVV.